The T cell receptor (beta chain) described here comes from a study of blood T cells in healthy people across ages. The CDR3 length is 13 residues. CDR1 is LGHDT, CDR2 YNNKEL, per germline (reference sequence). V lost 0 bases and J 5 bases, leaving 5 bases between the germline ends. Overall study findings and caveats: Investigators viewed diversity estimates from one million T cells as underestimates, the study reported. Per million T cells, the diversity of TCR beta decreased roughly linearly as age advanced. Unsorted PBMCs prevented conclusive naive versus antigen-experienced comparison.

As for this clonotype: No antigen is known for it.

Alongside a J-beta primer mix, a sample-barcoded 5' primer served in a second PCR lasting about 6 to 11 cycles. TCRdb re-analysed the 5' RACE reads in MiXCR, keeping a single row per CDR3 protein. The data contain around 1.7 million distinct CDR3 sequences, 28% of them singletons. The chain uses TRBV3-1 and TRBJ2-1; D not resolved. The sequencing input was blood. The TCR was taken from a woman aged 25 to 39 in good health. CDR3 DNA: TGTGCCAGCAGCCAAGATAGGCACAATGAGCAGTTCTTC. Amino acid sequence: CASSQDRHNEQFF.